This T cell receptor beta chain came from a study of cytomegalovirus exposure and HLA in healthy donors. About the study: Genetic ancestry analysis placed approximately 78% of the 398 donors that were genotyped in the Caucasian-associated cluster. Study outcomes and limitations: Available immune exposure information was restricted to CMV serostatus only.

Germline CDR1 is SGHDN and CDR2 is FVKESK. CDR3 length: 15 amino acids. Trimming stripped 1 base from V and 4 bases from J, with 13 bases between. Both 60 Vbeta primers and 13 Jbeta primers went into the PCR. Profiled with immunoSEQ multiplex PCR; TCRdb holds only in-frame clones, not every one. The data contain approximately 130,000 clones, under 75% of them singletons. This clone has only a few counts. Its specificity is unknown. The clonotype comes from a woman aged 40-49 years in good health and CMV-seronegative. The sample was PBMCs. This chain joins TRBV14 and TRBJ1-1, with D possibly matching TRBD1 (6 bases). CDR3 region: CASSQGARGSTEAFF. In DNA, the CDR3 is TGTGCCAGCAGCCAAGGGGCCAGGGGAAGCACTGAAGCTTTCTTT.